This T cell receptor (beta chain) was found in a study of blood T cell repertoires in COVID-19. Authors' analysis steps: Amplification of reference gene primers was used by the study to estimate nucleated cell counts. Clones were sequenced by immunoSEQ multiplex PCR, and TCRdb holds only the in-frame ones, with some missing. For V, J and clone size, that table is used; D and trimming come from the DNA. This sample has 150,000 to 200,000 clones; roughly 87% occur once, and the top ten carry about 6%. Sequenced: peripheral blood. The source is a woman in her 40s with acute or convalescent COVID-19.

The CDR3 here is CASRQETTSNYGYTF. The CDR3 DNA reads as TGTGCCAGTAGGCAGGAAACAACGTCTAACTATGGCTACACCTTC. The V call is TRBV19, the J call TRBJ1-2; D not certain. CDR1 LNHDA and CDR2 SQIVND come from the germline V gene (reference sequence). Trimming cost V 6 bases and J 0 bases, with 14 bases left between them. This CDR3 is built from 15 residues.